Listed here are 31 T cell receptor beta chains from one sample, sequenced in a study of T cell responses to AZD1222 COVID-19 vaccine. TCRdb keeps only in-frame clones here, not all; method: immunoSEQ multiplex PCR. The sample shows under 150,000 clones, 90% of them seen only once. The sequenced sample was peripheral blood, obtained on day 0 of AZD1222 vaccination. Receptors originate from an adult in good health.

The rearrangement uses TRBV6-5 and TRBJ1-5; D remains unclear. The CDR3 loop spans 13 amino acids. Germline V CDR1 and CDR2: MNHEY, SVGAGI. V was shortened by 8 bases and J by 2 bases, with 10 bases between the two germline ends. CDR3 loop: CASRRAGNQPQHF. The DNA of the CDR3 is TGTGCCAGCCGGCGGGCGGGCAATCAGCCCCAGCATTTT.

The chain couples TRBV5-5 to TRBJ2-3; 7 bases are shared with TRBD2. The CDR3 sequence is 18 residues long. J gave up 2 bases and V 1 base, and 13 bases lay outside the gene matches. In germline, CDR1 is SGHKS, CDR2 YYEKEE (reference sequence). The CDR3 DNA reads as TGTGCCAGCAGCTTGAGGACTTCCCGGGACTATTTCACAGATACGCAGTATTTT. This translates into CASSLRTSRDYFTDTQYF. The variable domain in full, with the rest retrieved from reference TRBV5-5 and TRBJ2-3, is DAGVTQSPTHLIKTRGQQVTLRCSPISGHKSVSWYQQVLGQGPQFIFQYYEKEERGRGNFPDRFSARQFPNYSSELNVNALLLGDSALYLCASSLRTSRDYFTDTQYFGPGTRLTVL.

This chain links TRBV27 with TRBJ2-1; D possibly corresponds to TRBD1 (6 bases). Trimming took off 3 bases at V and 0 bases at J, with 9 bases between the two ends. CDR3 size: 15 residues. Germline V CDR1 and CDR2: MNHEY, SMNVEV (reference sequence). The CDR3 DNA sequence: TGTGCCAGCAGTTTTCGGGGACACTCCTACAATGAGCAGTTCTTC. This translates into CASSFRGHSYNEQFF.

CDR3 residues: CASSGGGSYNEQFF. As DNA, the CDR3 is TGCGCCAGCAGTGGGGGGGGCTCCTACAATGAGCAGTTCTTC. The chain carries TRBV10-1 and TRBJ2-1; 7 nucleotides align to TRBD2. The V gene's germline CDR1 is WNHNN and CDR2 SYGVQD (reference sequence). V gave up 4 bases and J gave up 0 bases; unmatched junction bases: 0. The CDR3 totals 14 residues.

This CDR3 reads CASSGTSGPYNEQFF. The CDR3 region has the DNA TGTGCCAGCAGTGGGACTAGCGGGCCCTACAATGAGCAGTTCTTC. The chain is built from TRBV2 and TRBJ2-1, with TRBD2 matching 11 bases. Germline V lookup: CDR1 SNHLY, CDR2 FYNNEI. The CDR3 sequence is 15 residues long. After removal of 4 bases from V and 2 bases from J, the junction contained 1 base not matched to a gene.

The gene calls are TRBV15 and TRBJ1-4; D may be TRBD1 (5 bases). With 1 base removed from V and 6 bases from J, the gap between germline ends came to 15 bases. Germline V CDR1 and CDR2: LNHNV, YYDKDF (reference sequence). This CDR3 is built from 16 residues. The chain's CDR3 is CATSRGATGWDEKLFF. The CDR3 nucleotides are TGTGCCACCAGCAGAGGGGCTACAGGTTGGGATGAAAAACTGTTTTTT.

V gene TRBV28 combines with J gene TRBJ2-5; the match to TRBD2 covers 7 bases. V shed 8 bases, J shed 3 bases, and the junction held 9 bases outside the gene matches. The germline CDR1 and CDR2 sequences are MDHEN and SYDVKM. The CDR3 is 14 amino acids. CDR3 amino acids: CASERGLRKETQYF. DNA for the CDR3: TGTGCCAGCGAGCGGGGACTACGAAAAGAGACCCAGTACTTC.

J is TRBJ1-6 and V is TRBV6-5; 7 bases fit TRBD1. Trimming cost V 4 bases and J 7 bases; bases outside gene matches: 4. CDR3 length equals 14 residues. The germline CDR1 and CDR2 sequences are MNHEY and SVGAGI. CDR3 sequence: CASSSRGTNSPLHF. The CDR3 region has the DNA TGTGCCAGCAGTTCCAGGGGGACGAATTCACCCCTCCACTTT.

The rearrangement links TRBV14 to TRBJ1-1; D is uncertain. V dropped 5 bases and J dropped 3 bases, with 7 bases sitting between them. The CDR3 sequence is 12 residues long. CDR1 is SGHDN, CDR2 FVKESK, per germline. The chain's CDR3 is CASSSTHTEAFF. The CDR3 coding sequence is TGTGCCAGCAGCTCGACGCACACTGAAGCTTTCTTT. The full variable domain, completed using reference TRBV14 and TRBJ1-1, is EAGVTQFPSHSVIEKGQTVTLRCDPISGHDNLYWYRRVMGKEIKFLLHFVKESKQDESGMPNNRFLAERTGGTYSTLKVQPAELEDSGVYFCASSSTHTEAFFGQGTRLTVV.

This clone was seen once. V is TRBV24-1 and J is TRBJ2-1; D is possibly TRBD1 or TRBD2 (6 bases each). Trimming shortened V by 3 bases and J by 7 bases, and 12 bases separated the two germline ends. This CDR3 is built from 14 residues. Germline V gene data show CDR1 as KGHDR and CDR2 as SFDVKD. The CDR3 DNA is TGTGCCACCAGTGATGTCCGGGGGCGGAATGAGCAGTTCTTC. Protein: CATSDVRGRNEQFF.

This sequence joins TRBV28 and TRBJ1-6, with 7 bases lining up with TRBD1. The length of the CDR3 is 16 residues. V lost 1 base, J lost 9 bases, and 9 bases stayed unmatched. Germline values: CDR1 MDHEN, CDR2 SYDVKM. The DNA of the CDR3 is TGTGCCAGCAGTTTATACGGCAGGGGGGTAGGTTCACCCCTCCACTTT. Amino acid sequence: CASSLYGRGVGSPLHF.

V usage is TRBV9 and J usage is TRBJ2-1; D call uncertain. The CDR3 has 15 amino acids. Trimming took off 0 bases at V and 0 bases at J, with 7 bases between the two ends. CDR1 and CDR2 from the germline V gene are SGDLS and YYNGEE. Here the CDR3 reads CASSVGASSYNEQFF. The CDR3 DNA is TGTGCCAGCAGCGTAGGAGCGAGCTCCTACAATGAGCAGTTCTTC.

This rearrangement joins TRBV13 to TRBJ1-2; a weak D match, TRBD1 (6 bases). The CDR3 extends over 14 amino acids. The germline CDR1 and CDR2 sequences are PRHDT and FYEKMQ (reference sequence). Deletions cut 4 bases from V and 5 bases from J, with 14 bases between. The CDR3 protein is CASSYRGRGYGYTF. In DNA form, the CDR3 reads TGTGCCAGCAGCTACCGGGGCAGGGGATATGGCTACACCTTC.

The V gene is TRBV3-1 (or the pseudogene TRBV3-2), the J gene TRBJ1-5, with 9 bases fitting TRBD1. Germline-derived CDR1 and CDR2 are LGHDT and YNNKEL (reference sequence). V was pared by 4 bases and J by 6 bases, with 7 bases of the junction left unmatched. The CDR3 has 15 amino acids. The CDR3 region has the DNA TGTGCCAGCAGCCCTAATACAGGGGGCAGTCAGCCCCAGCATTTT. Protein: CASSPNTGGSQPQHF.

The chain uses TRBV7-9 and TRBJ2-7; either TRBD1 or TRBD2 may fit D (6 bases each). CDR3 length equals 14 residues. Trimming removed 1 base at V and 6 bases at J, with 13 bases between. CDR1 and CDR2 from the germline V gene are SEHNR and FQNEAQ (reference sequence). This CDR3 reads CASSLVGPGAEQYF. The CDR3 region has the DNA TGTGCCAGCAGCTTAGTAGGTCCGGGGGCCGAGCAGTACTTC.

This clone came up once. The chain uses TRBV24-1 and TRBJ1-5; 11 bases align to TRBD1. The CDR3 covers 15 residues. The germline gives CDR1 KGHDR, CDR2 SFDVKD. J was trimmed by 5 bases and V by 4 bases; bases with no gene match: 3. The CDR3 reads CATSEGTGGDQPQHF. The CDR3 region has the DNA TGTGCCACCAGTGAAGGGACAGGGGGTGATCAGCCCCAGCATTTT.

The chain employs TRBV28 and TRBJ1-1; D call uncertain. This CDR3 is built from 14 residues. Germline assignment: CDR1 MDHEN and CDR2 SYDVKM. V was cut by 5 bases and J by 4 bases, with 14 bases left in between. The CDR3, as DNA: TGTGCCAGCAGTCTCTTGGGCATTGGCACTGAAGCTTTCTTT. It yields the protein CASSLLGIGTEAFF.

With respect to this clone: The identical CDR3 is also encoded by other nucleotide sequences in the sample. In DNA form, the CDR3 reads TGTGCCAGCAGTGGGACTAGCGGGTCCTACAATGAGCAGTTCTTC. This encodes CASSGTSGSYNEQFF. The J gene is TRBJ2-1, the V gene TRBV6-4; TRBD2 matches 11 bases. J gave up 1 base and V 4 bases, and 0 bases lay outside the gene matches. This CDR3 has 15 amino acids. Germline V lookup: CDR1 MRHNA, CDR2 SNTAGT.

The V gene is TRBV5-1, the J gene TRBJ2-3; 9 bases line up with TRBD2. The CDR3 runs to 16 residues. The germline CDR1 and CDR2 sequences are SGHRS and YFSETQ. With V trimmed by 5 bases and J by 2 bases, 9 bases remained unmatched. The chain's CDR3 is CASSWRLAELTDTQYF. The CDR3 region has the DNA TGCGCCAGCAGTTGGCGACTAGCGGAACTCACAGATACGCAGTATTTT.

CDR3 region: CASSGLGNEQFF. In nucleotides, the CDR3 is TGTGCCAGCAGCGGCCTCGGCAATGAGCAGTTCTTC. The chain is built from TRBV7-6 and TRBJ2-1; D gene uncertain. Germline CDR1 SGHVS, CDR2 FNYEAQ. V lost 5 bases to trimming and J lost 6 bases, with 8 bases between them. CDR3 length: 12 residues.

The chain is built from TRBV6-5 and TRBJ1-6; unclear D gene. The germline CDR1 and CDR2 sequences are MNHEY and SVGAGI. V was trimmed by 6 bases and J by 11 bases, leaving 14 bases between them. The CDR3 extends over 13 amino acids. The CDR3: CASSLGVGTPLHF. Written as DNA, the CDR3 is TGTGCCAGCAGCCTGGGTGTTGGGACACCCCTCCACTTT.

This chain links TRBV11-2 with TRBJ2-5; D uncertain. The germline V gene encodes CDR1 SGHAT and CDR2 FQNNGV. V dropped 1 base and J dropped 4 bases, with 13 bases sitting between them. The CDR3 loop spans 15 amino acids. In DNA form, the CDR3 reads TGTGCCAGCAGCTTAGGCCAAGGGCTAGGAGAGACCCAGTACTTC. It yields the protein CASSLGQGLGETQYF.

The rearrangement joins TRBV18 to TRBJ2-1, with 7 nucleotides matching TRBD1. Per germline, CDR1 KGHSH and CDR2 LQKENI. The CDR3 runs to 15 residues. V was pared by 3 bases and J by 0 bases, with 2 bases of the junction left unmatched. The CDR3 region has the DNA TGTGCCAGCTCACCCGGACAGGTCTCCTACAATGAGCAGTTCTTC. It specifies CASSPGQVSYNEQFF.

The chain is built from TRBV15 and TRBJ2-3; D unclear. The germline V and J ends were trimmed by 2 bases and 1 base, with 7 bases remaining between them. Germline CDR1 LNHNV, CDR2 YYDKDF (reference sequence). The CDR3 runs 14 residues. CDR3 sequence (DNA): TGTGCCACCAGCAGACAGACCCGCACAGATACGCAGTATTTT. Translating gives CATSRQTRTDTQYF.

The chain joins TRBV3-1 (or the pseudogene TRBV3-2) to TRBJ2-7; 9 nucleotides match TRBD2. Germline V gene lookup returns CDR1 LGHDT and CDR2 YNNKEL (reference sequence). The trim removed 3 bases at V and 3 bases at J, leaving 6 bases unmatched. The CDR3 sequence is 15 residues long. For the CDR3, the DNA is TGTGCCAGCAGCCACCGGGCTAGCGGGAACTACGAGCAGTACTTC. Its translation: CASSHRASGNYEQYF.

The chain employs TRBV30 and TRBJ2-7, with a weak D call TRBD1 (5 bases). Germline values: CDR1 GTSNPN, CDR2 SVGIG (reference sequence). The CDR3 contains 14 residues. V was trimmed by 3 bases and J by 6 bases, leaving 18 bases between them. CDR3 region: CAWRAGWVISEQYF. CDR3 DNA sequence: TGTGCCTGGAGAGCAGGGTGGGTCATATCCGAGCAGTACTTC.

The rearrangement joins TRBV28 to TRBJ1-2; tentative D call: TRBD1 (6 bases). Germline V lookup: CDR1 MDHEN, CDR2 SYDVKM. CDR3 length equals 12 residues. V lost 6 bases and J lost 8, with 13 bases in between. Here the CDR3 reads CASRGAGWGYTF. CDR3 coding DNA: TGTGCCAGCAGGGGGGCAGGGTGGGGCTACACCTTC.

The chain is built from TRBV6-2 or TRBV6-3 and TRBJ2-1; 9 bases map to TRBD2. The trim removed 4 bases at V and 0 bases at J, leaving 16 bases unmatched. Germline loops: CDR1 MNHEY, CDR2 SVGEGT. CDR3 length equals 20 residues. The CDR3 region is CASSSLLSRTSASSYNEQFF. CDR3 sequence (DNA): TGTGCCAGCAGTTCCCTCCTATCCCGGACTAGCGCGAGCTCCTACAATGAGCAGTTCTTC.

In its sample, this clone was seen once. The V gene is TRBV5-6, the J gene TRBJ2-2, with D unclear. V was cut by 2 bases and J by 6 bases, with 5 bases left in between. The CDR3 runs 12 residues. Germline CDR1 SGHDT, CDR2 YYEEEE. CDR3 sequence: CASSFRAGELFF. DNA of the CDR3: TGTGCCAGCAGCTTTAGGGCCGGGGAGCTGTTTTTT.

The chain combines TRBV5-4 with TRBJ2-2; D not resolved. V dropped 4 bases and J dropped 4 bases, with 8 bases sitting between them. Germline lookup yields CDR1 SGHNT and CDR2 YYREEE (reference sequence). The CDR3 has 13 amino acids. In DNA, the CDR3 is TGTGCCAGCAGCACACTAAGCACCGGGGAGCTGTTTTTT. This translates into CASSTLSTGELFF.

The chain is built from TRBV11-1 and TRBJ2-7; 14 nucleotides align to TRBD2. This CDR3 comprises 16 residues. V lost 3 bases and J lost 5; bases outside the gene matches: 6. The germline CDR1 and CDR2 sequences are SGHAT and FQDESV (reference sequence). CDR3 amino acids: CASSLGTSGSSHEQYF. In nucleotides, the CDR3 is TGTGCCAGCAGCTTGGGGACTAGCGGGAGTTCCCACGAGCAGTACTTC.